One and the same sample provided the 2 T cell receptor beta chains below, sequenced in a study of T cell responses to AZD1222 COVID-19 vaccine. Produced via immunoSEQ multiplex PCR; TCRdb's table is partial and in-frame only. The sample carries 65,000 to 90,000 clones, 89% recorded once. The material sequenced was peripheral blood, taken 28 days after the second AZD1222 dose. These receptors were obtained from an adult who received the AZD1222 COVID-19 vaccine.

The rearrangement links TRBV11-3 to TRBJ2-7, with no clear D. The V end was cut by 1 base, the J end by 0 bases, with 7 bases between. The CDR3 has 14 amino acids. Germline V gene sequence: CDR1 SGHNT, CDR2 YENEEA. CDR3 DNA sequence: TGTGCCAGCAGCTTAGGGTTCAGCTCCTACGAGCAGTACGTC. This translates into CASSLGFSSYEQYV.

This chain uses TRBV11-3 with TRBJ2-3; D ambiguous. V dropped 5 bases and J dropped 6 bases, with 15 bases sitting between them. Germline CDR1 and CDR2: SGHNT and YENEEA. CDR3 length: 14 residues. The CDR3 region has the DNA TGTGCCAGCAGCGCCTCGACGGTGTTGGATACGCAGTATTTT. Translated: CASSASTVLDTQYF. Looking up the rest from reference TRBV11-3 and TRBJ2-3 gives the full variable domain: EAGVVQSPRYKIIEKKQPVAFWCNPISGHNTLYWYLQNLGQGPELLIRYENEEAVDDSQLPKDRFSAERLKGVDSTLKIQPAELGDSAVYLCASSASTVLDTQYFGPGTRLTVL.